This TCR beta chain was obtained from a study of vaccination and CD4 T cells after COVID-19. The wider study: Cultures that served as controls received a CEFX pool, an HIV-1 Nef pool, or no peptide.

Oncomine TCR Beta short-read sequencing was applied to DNA from cultured CD4+ T cells. Genomic DNA was extracted from cultured CD4+ T cells. TCRdb recomputed calls from the PCR reads with MiXCR, one row per CDR3 protein. The table has some 13,000 distinct CDR3 sequences, 35% seen once; the top ten hold 9.5% to 13%. Regarding this clonotype: No antigen is known for it.

The CDR3 runs to 12 residues. Germline-derived CDR1 and CDR2 are KGHDR and SFDVKD. V lost 9 bases, J lost 0 bases, and 7 bases lay in between. As to treatment: roughly ten-day PBMC culture with coronavirus spike peptide pools or control peptides (ViraFEST assay). The TCR originated in a human donor who had recovered from COVID-19. The J gene is TRBJ1-2, the V gene TRBV24-1; D is unresolved. The specimen was CD4+ T cells from blood, cultured in vitro. CDR3 region: CATGIANYGYTF. DNA of the CDR3: TGTGCCACCGGGATAGCTAACTATGGCTACACCTTC.